Shown below are 3 T cell receptor beta chains from a single sample sequenced in a study of neoadjuvant anti-PD-1 for oral cavity cancer. Using immunoSEQ multiplex PCR, the repertoire was profiled, and TCRdb retains in-frame clones only, with some absent. Found here are 5,500 to 8,000 clones, around 70% of them singletons; the top ten hold roughly 2.5%. The material sequenced was PBMCs, taken before nivolumab (anti-PD-1) treatment. The origin of the receptors is a person between 40 and 80 years old with oral cavity squamous cell carcinoma.

The chain uses TRBV6-6 and TRBJ1-2; TRBD1 matches at 8 bases. The CDR3 is 15 residues long. In germline, CDR1 is MNHNY, CDR2 SVGAGI (reference sequence). V lost 0 bases and J lost 4; bases outside the gene matches: 4. The CDR3 DNA sequence: TGTGCCAGCAGTTACTCGACAGGGGAGGGCTATGGCTACACCTTC. Its protein is CASSYSTGEGYGYTF.

The gene calls are TRBV6-1 and TRBJ2-7; 7 bases are shared with TRBD2. After removal of 4 bases from V and 0 bases from J, the junction contained 9 bases not matched to a gene. Germline lookup yields CDR1 MNHNS and CDR2 SASEGT. CDR3 size: 16 residues. CDR3 bases: TGTGCCAGCAGTGGCTCTTACGGGGGGAGCTCCTACGAGCAGTACTTC. Residues: CASSGSYGGSSYEQYF.

This clone was observed a handful of times. The chain couples TRBV6-5 to TRBJ1-1, with D hard to call. With 0 bases removed from V and 0 bases from J, the gap between germline ends came to 11 bases. Germline CDR1 MNHEY, CDR2 SVGAGI. The CDR3 runs to 16 residues. CDR3 DNA: TGTGCCAGCAGTTACTCGATGGTTGGGCTGAACACTGAAGCTTTCTTT. Translating it yields CASSYSMVGLNTEAFF.